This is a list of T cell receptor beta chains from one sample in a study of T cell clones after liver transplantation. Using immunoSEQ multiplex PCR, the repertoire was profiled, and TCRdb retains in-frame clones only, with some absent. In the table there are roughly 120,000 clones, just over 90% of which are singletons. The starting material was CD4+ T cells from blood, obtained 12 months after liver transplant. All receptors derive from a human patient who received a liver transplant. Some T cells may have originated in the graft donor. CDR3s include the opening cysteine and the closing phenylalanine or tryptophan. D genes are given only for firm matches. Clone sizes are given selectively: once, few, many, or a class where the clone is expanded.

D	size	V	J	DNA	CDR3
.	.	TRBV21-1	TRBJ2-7	TGTGCCAGCAGCCAGGGGGAGACGGACTACGAGCAGTACTTC	CASSQGETDYEQYF
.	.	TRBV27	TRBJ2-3	TGTGCCAGCAGCCCGGTAATTGGCTTAGATACGCAGTATTTT	CASSPVIGLDTQYF
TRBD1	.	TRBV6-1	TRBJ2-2	TGTGCCACCCGACAGGGGCCAAACACCGGGGAGCTGTTTTTT	CATRQGPNTGELFF
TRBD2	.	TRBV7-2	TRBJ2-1	TGTGCCAGCAGCCCTCATAGCGGGAACAAATACAATGAGCAGTTCTTC	CASSPHSGNKYNEQFF
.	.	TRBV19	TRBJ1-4	TGTGCCAGTAGAGACGTCGGGCAGGCTAATGAAAAACTGTTTTTT	CASRDVGQANEKLFF
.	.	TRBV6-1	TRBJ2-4	TGTGCCAGCTCAGTAGCCAAAAACATTCAGTACTTC	CASSVAKNIQYF
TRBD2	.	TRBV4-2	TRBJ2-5	TGTGCCAGCAGCCAAGATATTAGCGGGAGTATGGGAGAGACCCAGTACTTC	CASSQDISGSMGETQYF
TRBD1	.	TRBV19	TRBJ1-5	TGTGCCAGTAGTATTTACCTAGACAGGGGTAGCAATCAGCCCCAGCATTTT	CASSIYLDRGSNQPQHF
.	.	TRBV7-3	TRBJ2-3	TGTGCCAGCAGTCCCACTGGCACAGATACGCAGTATTTT	CASSPTGTDTQYF
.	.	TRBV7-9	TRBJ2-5	TGTGCCAGCAGCGGGGGAGGACGGGAAGAGACCCAGTACTTC	CASSGGGREETQYF
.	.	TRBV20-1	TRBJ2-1	TGCAGTGCTAGTTACAATGAGCAGTTCTTC	CSASYNEQFF
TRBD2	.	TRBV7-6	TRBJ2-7	TGTGCCAGCAGCTTAGCTTCGGGCGGGAGGGCCGAGTACGAGCAGTACTTC	CASSLASGGRAEYEQYF
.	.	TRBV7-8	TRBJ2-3	TGTGCCAGCAGCTTAGTAGCAGATACGCAGTATTTT	CASSLVADTQYF
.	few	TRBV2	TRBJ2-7	TGTGCCAGCACCGTAGCGCCTCTGGCATCCTACGAGCAGTACTTC	CASTVAPLASYEQYF
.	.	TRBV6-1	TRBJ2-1	TGTGCCAGCAGTGAGATTGTACAAGGGCATGAGCAGTTCTTC	CASSEIVQGHEQFF
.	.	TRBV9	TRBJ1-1	TGTGCCAGCAGCGTAGTCGGGGGGAACACTGAAGCTTTCTTT	CASSVVGGNTEAFF
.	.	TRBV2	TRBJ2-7	TGTGCCACCAAACAGGGTTTCTACGAGCAGTACTTC	CATKQGFYEQYF
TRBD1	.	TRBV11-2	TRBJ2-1	TGTGCCAGCAGCCCCCCGGGACAGGGTTACAATGAGCAGTTCTTC	CASSPPGQGYNEQFF
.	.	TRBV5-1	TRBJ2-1	TGCGCCAGCAGCTCCCAGGGGCTAGGCGATGAGCAGTTCTTC	CASSSQGLGDEQFF
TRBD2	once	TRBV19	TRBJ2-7	TGTGCCAGTAGTAAAGGGACGGGGCGGGAGGAGCAGTACTTC	CASSKGTGREEQYF
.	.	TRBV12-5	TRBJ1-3	TGTGCTAGTGGCCTCGGGGTCTCTGGAAACACCATATATTTT	CASGLGVSGNTIYF
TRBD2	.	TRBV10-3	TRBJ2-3	TGTGCCATCAGTGGGACGGGGAGCGGGGCTAGCACAGATACGCAGTATTTT	CAISGTGSGASTDTQYF
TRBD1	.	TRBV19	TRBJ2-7	TGTGCCAGTAGTGTCCGGGACAGGGGTAGGGAGCAGTACTTC	CASSVRDRGREQYF
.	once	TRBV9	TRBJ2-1	TGTGCCAGCAGCGTAGGTCCGGGGAGCTCCTACAATGAGCAGTTCTTC	CASSVGPGSSYNEQFF
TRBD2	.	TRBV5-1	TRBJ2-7	TGCGCCAGCAGCACGGGACTAGCGGGAGTAGGATACGAGCAGTACTTC	CASSTGLAGVGYEQYF
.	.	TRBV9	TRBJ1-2	TGTGCCAGCAGCGAGGAGCCGGACGGTAACTATGGCTACACCTTC	CASSEEPDGNYGYTF
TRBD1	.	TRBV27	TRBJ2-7	TGTGCCAGCAGTTGGCCTCCGGACAGGGTCCCCGAGCAGTACTTC	CASSWPPDRVPEQYF
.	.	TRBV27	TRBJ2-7	TGTGCCAGCAGTTCCCCAAATCCGGGCGAGCAGTACTTC	CASSSPNPGEQYF
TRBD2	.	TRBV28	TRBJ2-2	TGTGCCAGCAGCCGGACTAGCGGGATGAATACCGGGGAGCTGTTTTTT	CASSRTSGMNTGELFF
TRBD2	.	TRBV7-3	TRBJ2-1	TGTGCCAGCAGCTTATTGGGCGGGAGTACGAATGAGCAGTTCTTC	CASSLLGGSTNEQFF
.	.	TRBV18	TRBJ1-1	TGTGCCAGCTCACGAGTATTGGCTGAAGCTTTCTTT	CASSRVLAEAFF
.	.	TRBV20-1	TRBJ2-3	TGCAGTGCGGAGCGGGCAGATACGCAGTATTTT	CSAERADTQYF
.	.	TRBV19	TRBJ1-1	TGTGCCAGTACCCTACTTGGCACTGAAGCTTTCTTT	CASTLLGTEAFF
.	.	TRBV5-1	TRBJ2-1	TGCGCCAGCAGCTTGGTTCAAGTACCCAATGAGCAGTTCTTC	CASSLVQVPNEQFF
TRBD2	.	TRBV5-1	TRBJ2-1	TGCGCCAGCAGCTCGACTAGCGGAACCTACAATGAGCAGTTCTTC	CASSSTSGTYNEQFF
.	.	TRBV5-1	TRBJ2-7	TGCGCCAGCAGCTTGGAGAGGGCCTACGAGCAGTACTTC	CASSLERAYEQYF
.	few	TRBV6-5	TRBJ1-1	TGTGCCAGCAGTTACGACGTGAACACTGAAGCTTTCTTT	CASSYDVNTEAFF
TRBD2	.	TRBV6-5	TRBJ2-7	TGTGCCAGCACCATGGGTCTAGCGGGAGGCGAGCAGTACTTC	CASTMGLAGGEQYF
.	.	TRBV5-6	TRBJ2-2	TGTGCCAGCAGCTACGGGACGGAATTCACCGGGGAGCTGTTTTTT	CASSYGTEFTGELFF
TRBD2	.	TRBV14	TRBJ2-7	TGTGCCAGCAGCCAAGAACTAGCGTCGTACGAGCAGTACTTC	CASSQELASYEQYF
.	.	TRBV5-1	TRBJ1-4	TGCGCCAGTAGCCCGAGGAGGATGGAAGAAAAACTGTTTTTT	CASSPRRMEEKLFF
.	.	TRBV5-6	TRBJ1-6	TGTGCCAGCAGCCGGGACGGACGATCCCCGAATTCACCCCTCCACTTT	CASSRDGRSPNSPLHF
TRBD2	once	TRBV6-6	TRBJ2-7	TGTGCCAGCAGTTACGGGGGAGTTCGGGAGGACGAGCAGTACTTC	CASSYGGVREDEQYF
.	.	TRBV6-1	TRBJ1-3	TGTGCCAGCAGTGAGGGGGAAGGAAACACCATATATTTT	CASSEGEGNTIYF
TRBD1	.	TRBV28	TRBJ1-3	TGTGCCAGCAGTTTAAGGGACAGTGGAAACACCATATATTTT	CASSLRDSGNTIYF
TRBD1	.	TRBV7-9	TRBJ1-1	TGTGCCAGCAGCTCGGCCGGGACAGGGAACACTGAAGCTTTCTTT	CASSSAGTGNTEAFF
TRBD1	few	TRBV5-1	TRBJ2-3	TGCGCCAGCAGCCCCGACAGGGGAGACGATACGCAGTATTTT	CASSPDRGDDTQYF
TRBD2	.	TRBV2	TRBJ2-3	TGTGCCTCTCGACTAGCGGGATTCACAGATACGCAGTATTTT	CASRLAGFTDTQYF
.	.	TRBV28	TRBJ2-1	TGTGCCGGCAGGAGGAGCTCCTACAATGAGCAGTTCTTC	CAGRRSSYNEQFF